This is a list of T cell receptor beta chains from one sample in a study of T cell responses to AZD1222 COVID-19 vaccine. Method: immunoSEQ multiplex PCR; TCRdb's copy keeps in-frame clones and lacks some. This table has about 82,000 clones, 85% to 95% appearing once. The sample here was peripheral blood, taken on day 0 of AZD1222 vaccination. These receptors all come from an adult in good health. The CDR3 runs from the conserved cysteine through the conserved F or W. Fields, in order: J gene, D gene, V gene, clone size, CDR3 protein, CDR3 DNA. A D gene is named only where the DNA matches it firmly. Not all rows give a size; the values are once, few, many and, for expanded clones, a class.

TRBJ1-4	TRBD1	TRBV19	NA	CASSTDRDTAEKLFF	TGTGCCAGTAGTACGGACAGGGATACGGCTGAAAAACTGTTTTTT
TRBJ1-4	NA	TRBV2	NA	CASREYRATNEKLFF	TGTGCCAGCAGGGAATACAGGGCTACTAATGAAAAACTGTTTTTT
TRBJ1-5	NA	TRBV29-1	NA	CSVRKGSNQPQHF	TGCAGCGTTCGGAAAGGTAGCAATCAGCCCCAGCATTTT
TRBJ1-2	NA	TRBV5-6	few	CASSLDYGYTF	TGTGCCAGCAGCTTGGACTATGGCTACACCTTC
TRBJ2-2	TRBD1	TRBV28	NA	CASRLQGARGELFF	TGTGCCAGCAGGTTACAGGGGGCTAGAGGGGAGCTGTTTTTT
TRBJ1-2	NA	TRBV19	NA	CASSIRGDYGYTF	TGTGCCAGTAGTATTCGGGGGGACTATGGCTACACCTTC
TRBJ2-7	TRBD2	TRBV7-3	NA	CASSPSGGTYEQYF	TGTGCCAGCAGCCCCAGCGGGGGCACCTACGAGCAGTACTTC
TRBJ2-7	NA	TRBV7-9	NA	CASSYGTHAYEQYF	TGTGCCAGCAGTTACGGGACTCACGCCTACGAGCAGTACTTC
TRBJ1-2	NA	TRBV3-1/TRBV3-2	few	CASSQEVIAYGYTF	TGTGCCAGCAGCCAAGAAGTCATCGCTTATGGCTACACCTTC
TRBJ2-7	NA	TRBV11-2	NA	CASRFPGANEQYF	TGTGCCAGCAGGTTTCCTGGAGCTAACGAGCAGTACTTC
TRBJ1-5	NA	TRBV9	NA	CASSPGSSFGGQPQHF	TGTGCCAGCAGCCCCGGGAGTTCGTTCGGAGGTCAGCCCCAGCATTTT
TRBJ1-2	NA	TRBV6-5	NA	CASSYHNRAYGYTF	TGTGCCAGCAGTTACCACAACAGGGCCTATGGCTACACCTTC
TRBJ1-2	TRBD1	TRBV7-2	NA	CASRLGQAVVTF	TGTGCCAGCAGATTAGGACAGGCCGTAGTCACCTTC
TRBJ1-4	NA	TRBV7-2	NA	CASSPTGFVREKLFF	TGTGCCAGCAGCCCCACAGGGTTCGTCCGCGAAAAACTGTTTTTT
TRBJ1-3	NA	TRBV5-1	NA	CASSQTGQGSGNTIYF	TGCGCCAGCAGCCAGACAGGACAAGGGTCTGGAAACACCATATATTTT
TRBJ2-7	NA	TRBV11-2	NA	CASSLGSYEQYF	TGTGCCAGCAGCTTAGGGTCCTACGAGCAGTACTTC
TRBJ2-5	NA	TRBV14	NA	CASSPPGLRETQYF	TGTGCCAGCAGCCCCCCGGGACTTCGAGAGACCCAGTACTTC
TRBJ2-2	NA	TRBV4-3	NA	CASSQEVFSGSSNTGELFF	TGCGCCAGCAGCCAAGAAGTTTTTTCGGGTAGTTCGAACACCGGGGAGCTGTTTTTT
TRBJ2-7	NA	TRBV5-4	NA	CASSLVPFSYEQYF	TGTGCCAGCAGCTTGGTTCCCTTCTCCTACGAGCAGTACTTC
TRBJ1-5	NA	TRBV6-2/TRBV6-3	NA	CASSYSGTRGSNQPQHF	TGTGCCAGCAGTTACTCCGGGACAAGGGGGAGCAATCAGCCCCAGCATTTT
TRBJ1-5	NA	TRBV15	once	CATSRDRVNQPQHF	TGTGCCACCAGCAGAGACAGGGTCAATCAGCCCCAGCATTTT
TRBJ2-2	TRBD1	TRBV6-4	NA	CASRGLGTGELFF	TGTGCCTCCAGGGGGCTGGGCACCGGGGAGCTGTTTTTT
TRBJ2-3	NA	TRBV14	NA	CASSHGGYGTDTQYF	TGTGCCAGCAGCCACGGAGGGTATGGCACAGATACGCAGTATTTT
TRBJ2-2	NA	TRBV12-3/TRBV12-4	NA	CASRPTAGELFF	TGTGCCAGCAGACCTACTGCTGGGGAGCTGTTTTTT
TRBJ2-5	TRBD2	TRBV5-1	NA	CASSPGLVVVETQYF	TGCGCCAGCAGCCCGGGACTAGTAGTCGTGGAGACCCAGTACTTC
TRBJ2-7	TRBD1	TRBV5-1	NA	CASSFSTGAYEQYF	TGCGCCAGCAGTTTCTCGACAGGGGCCTACGAGCAGTACTTC
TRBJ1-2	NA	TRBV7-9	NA	CASRWDNYGYTF	TGTGCCAGCAGATGGGACAACTATGGCTACACCTTC
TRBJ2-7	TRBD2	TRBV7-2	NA	CASSLGGRSYEQYF	TGTGCCAGCAGCTTAGGCGGGAGGAGCTACGAGCAGTACTTC
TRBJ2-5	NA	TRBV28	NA	CASRPSGAETQYF	TGTGCCAGCAGACCTAGTGGGGCGGAGACCCAGTACTTC
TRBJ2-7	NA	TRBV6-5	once	CASSYVDNYEQYF	TGTGCCAGCAGTTACGTGGATAACTACGAGCAGTACTTC
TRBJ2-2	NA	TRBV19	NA	CASSTDSANTGELFF	TGTGCCAGTAGTACGGACAGCGCGAACACCGGGGAGCTGTTTTTT
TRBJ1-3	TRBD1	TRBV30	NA	CAWSGTRTGTTIYF	TGTGCCTGGAGTGGGACCAGGACAGGGACGACCATATATTTT
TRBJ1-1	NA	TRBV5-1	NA	CASSIPGRLNTEAFF	TGCGCCAGCAGCATTCCGGGACGGCTGAACACTGAAGCTTTCTTT
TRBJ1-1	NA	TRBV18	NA	CASSPTGQRTEAFF	TGTGCCAGCTCACCAACGGGACAACGGACTGAAGCTTTCTTT
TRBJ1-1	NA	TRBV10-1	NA	CASSVKGGNTEAFF	TGCGCCAGCAGTGTAAAGGGCGGGAACACTGAAGCTTTCTTT
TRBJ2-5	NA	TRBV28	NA	CASSLQEEGLGETQYF	TGTGCCAGCAGTTTACAGGAGGAGGGCCTAGGGGAGACCCAGTACTTC
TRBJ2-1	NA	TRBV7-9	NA	CASSADALTEQFF	TGTGCCAGCAGCGCCGATGCTTTGACCGAGCAGTTCTTC
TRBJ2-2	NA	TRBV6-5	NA	CATQIVGELFF	TGTGCCACCCAGATCGTCGGGGAGCTGTTTTTT
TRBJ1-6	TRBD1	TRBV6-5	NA	CASSYSPGQVNSPLHF	TGTGCCAGCAGTTACTCTCCGGGACAGGTGAATTCACCCCTCCACTTT
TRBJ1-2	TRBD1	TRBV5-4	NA	CASSLEGTGGYTF	TGTGCCAGCAGCTTGGAGGGGACAGGAGGCTACACCTTC
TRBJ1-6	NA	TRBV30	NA	CAWKPGSNNSPLHF	TGTGCCTGGAAGCCCGGGAGTAATAATTCACCCCTCCACTTT
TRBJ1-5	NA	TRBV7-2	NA	CASSLPGVNQPQHF	TGTGCCAGCAGCCTCCCGGGGGTCAATCAGCCCCAGCATTTT
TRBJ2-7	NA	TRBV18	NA	CASSPDSSYEQYF	TGTGCCAGCTCACCAGACAGCTCCTACGAGCAGTACTTC
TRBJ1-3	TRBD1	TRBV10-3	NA	CAIRTDRGGNTIYF	TGTGCCATCAGGACGGACAGGGGAGGAAACACCATATATTTT
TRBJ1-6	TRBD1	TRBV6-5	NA	CASRGGAGSPLHF	TGTGCCAGTAGAGGGGGCGCGGGGTCACCCCTCCACTTT
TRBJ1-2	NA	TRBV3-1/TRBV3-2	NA	CASSQPRGKGGYTF	TGTGCCAGCAGCCAACCCCGGGGAAAGGGCGGCTACACCTTC
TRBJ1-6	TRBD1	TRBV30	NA	CAWSVLEGAVLHF	TGTGCCTGGAGTGTACTAGAGGGGGCTGTCCTCCACTTT
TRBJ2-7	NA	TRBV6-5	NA	CAALGGGLGSYEQYF	TGTGCCGCGCTGGGGGGGGGCCTGGGCTCCTACGAGCAGTACTTC
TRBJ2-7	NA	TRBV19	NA	CASSIGVMDSYEQYF	TGTGCCAGTAGTATAGGGGTGATGGATTCCTACGAGCAGTACTTC
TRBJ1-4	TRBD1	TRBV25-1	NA	CASSAGDRGLREKLFF	TGTGCCAGCAGTGCCGGAGACAGGGGGTTGAGAGAAAAACTGTTTTTT
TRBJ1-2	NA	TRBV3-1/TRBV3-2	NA	CASSLDRLSNYGYTF	TGTGCCAGCAGCCTGGACAGATTATCTAACTATGGCTACACCTTC
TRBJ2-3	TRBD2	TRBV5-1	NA	CASSLVRGGGDTQYF	TGCGCCAGCAGCTTGGTTCGCGGGGGGGGAGATACGCAGTATTTT
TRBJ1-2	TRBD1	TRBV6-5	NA	CASSYNRRGYGYTF	TGTGCCAGCAGTTACAACCGCAGGGGGTATGGCTACACCTTC
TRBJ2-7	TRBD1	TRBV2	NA	CASSETWNRDRVDF	TGTGCCAGCAGTGAAACATGGAATCGGGACAGGGTTGACTTC
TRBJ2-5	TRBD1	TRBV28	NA	CASSTRDRGKETQYF	TGTGCCAGCAGTACCCGGGACAGGGGTAAGGAGACCCAGTACTTC
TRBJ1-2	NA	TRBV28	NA	CASSLRGINPYGYTF	TGTGCCAGCAGTTTAAGAGGCATTAACCCCTATGGCTACACCTTC
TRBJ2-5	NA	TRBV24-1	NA	CATSDTYGTQETQYF	TGTGCCACCAGTGATACCTACGGGACGCAAGAGACCCAGTACTTC
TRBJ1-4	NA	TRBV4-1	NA	CASSRVGGPNEKLFF	TGCGCCAGCAGCAGGGTGGGGGGGCCTAATGAAAAACTGTTTTTT
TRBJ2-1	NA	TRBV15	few	CATSRDTIGGTYNEQFF	TGTGCCACCAGCAGAGATACTATAGGGGGGACCTACAATGAGCAGTTCTTC
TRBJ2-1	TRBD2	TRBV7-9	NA	CASSLRGVAVGNEQFF	TGTGCCAGCAGCTTACGGGGGGTAGCGGTAGGCAATGAGCAGTTCTTC